A selection of T cell receptor beta chains follows, all from one sample in a study of regulatory T cells in long-lasting Graves disease. TCRdb passed the multiplex PCR reads through MiXCR, listing each CDR3 protein once. The profile covers under 500,000 distinct CDR3 sequences, with less than 25% appearing a single time and over 7.5% taken by the ten largest. The sequences come from peripheral blood mononuclear cells (PBMCs), collected when the disease was refractory, from a patient treated with antithyroid drugs. The receptors originated from a female donor with Graves disease. CDR3s leave out the opening cysteine and the closing phenylalanine or tryptophan. The order of the fields is V gene, J gene, CDR3 protein.

TRBV10-3	TRBJ2-7	AISQQRTEFPSYEQY
TRBV7-2	TRBJ1-5	ASSLGGGDNQPQH
TRBV18	TRBJ1-1	ASSPAGTENTEAF
TRBV6-5	TRBJ1-1	ASSYGRVNTEAF
TRBV5-1	TRBJ2-3	ASNRGGSEGDTQY
TRBV6-2/TRBV6-3	TRBJ2-2	ASKAGVNTGELF
TRBV28	TRBJ2-5	ASRPIDRVGQETQH
TRBV6-2/TRBV6-3	TRBJ1-5	ASSLEGAAREPQH
TRBV7-9	TRBJ1-2	ASSLDGGPHYGYT
TRBV6-1	TRBJ1-4	ASSSGTGPKLF
TRBV5-1	TRBJ1-6	ASSLGDTARNSPLH
TRBV7-9	TRBJ2-3	ASSFEGGPTDTQY
TRBV12-3/TRBV12-4	TRBJ1-4	ASSSQAAEEKLF
TRBV2	TRBJ1-1	ASRGPMNTEAF
TRBV29-1	TRBJ2-5	SVEQQQETQY
TRBV7-9	TRBJ1-2	ASSLIGRGHDGYT
TRBV7-2	TRBJ2-2	ASSSLAGWNTGELF
TRBV5-1	TRBJ2-7	TSSLTGVEQY
TRBV5-1	TRBJ2-2	ASSLTGLAENTGELF
TRBV6-5	TRBJ1-5	ASSYPTGQVGQPQH
TRBV2	TRBJ2-2	ASSEKSRVLAGLF